This T cell receptor beta chain was identified in a study of shared clonotypes between healthy human individuals. Study-level background: There were three CD4 naive, three CD4 memory, two CD8 naive and one CD8 memory plates per donor. The study's findings and limits: Naive CD4 clonotypes overlapped across a handful of donors at roughly 5.1%.

Details on this clone: What it recognizes is unknown.

Naive CD8 cells were CD45RO-negative, positively selected for CCR7, excluding terminally differentiated effector memory CD45RA+ cells. The authors' processing: ImmunoSEQ supplied junction-only sequences lacking quality scores, so filtering was different. The data were produced by immunoSEQ multiplex PCR, yet TCRdb's version contains in-frame clones alone and is incomplete. V, J and clone size are those of that table, while D and trimming were read from the DNA. The sample lists some 2,000,000 clones, roughly 94% occurring once. The specimen was naive CD8+ T cells sorted from blood. The source is a young man in good health.

Written as DNA, the CDR3 is TGTGCCAGCAGTTTACTGGGTTCCATTAATGAAAAACTGTTTTTT. Encoded protein: CASSLLGSINEKLFF. The chain couples TRBV28 to TRBJ1-4; D gene uncertain. Looked up from germline, CDR1 is MDHEN and CDR2 is SYDVKM. The CDR3 length is 15 residues. Trimming cost V 2 bases and J 4 bases, with 11 bases left between them.